This T cell receptor beta chain was captured in a study of response to subunit inactivated influenza vaccine. The study's findings and limits: The authors put forward the suggestion that each seasonal influenza vaccination may bring in only a limited number of new T cells.

Germline CDR1 reads SGDLS; CDR2 reads YYNGEE. The CDR3 has 14 residues. The V end lost 3 bases, the J end lost 6 bases, and 14 bases lay between the germline ends. TCRdb reprocessed the RT-PCR reads with MiXCR, giving one entry per CDR3 protein. The sample contains about 540,000 distinct CDR3 sequences, under 30% of which appear only once. Only a few counts were recorded for this clonotype. Its specificity is unknown. In addition, the sample was reused for a study of T cells expressing NK-cell markers. This second study says: TCR beta cDNA was made by 5'RACE template switching with UMIs. These clonotypes additionally ranked first within the CD3+CD56-NKG2C+ fraction of a few donors.

The source of this sequence is a man aged 50-59 years who received an inactivated influenza vaccine. The genes are TRBV9 and TRBJ2-3, with D hard to call. This material consisted of CD4+ T cells sorted from PBMCs, taken roughly 12 days after vaccination. This CDR3 reads CASSAGAGPDTQYF. The CDR3 coding sequence is TGTGCCAGCAGCGCTGGTGCCGGGCCGGATACGCAGTATTTT.